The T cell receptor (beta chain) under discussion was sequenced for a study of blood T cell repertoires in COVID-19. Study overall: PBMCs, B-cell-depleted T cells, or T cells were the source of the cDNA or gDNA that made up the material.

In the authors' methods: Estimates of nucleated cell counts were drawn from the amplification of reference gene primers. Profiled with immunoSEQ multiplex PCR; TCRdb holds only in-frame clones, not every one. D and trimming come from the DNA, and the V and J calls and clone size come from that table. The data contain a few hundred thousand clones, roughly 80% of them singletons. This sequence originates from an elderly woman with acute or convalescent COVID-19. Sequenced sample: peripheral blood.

Here the CDR3 DNA reads TGTGCCTGGAGTGCCGACAGGGTGGGGGAGCAGTACTTC. Protein: CAWSADRVGEQYF. This rearrangement joins TRBV30 to TRBJ2-7; TRBD1 agrees at 7 bases. Germline CDR1 is GTSNPN and CDR2 is SVGIG (reference sequence). V was clipped by 1 base and J by 7 bases; unmatched bases: 7. This CDR3 region has 13 residues.